The 14 T cell receptor beta chains below all came from one sample that was sequenced in a study of cytomegalovirus exposure and HLA in healthy donors. Researchers ran the PCR with 60 Vbeta and 13 Jbeta primers. Some clones are missing from TCRdb's copy, which holds only in-frame ones; the method was immunoSEQ multiplex PCR. Among around 150,000 clones listed, approximately 61% were seen once. The sample was PBMCs. Every receptor here comes from a human donor in good health.

This clone showed up just a few times. This rearrangement joins TRBV11-2 to TRBJ2-7, with 15 bases fitting TRBD2. The CDR3 consists of 17 residues. Looked up from germline, CDR1 is SGHAT and CDR2 is FQNNGV. V lost 1 base to trimming and J lost 6 bases; unmatched junction nucleotides: 7. In nucleotides, the CDR3 is TGTGCCAGCAGCTTAGCCGGGGGACTAGCGGGAGGACGCGAGCAGTACTTC. This sequence encodes CASSLAGGLAGGREQYF.

The V gene is TRBV11-2, the J gene TRBJ2-7; D uncertain. V lost 1 base to trimming and J lost 6 bases, with 4 bases between them. CDR1 SGHAT and CDR2 FQNNGV come from the germline V gene. The CDR3 has 11 amino acids. This CDR3 reads CASSLVLEQYF. The CDR3 DNA reads as TGTGCCAGCAGCTTAGTCCTCGAGCAGTACTTC.

V gene TRBV2 combines with J gene TRBJ1-5, with TRBD1 as a possible D gene (5 bases). CDR1 is SNHLY, CDR2 FYNNEI, per germline. CDR3 length: 13 residues. Trimming took off 1 base at V and 8 bases at J, with 9 bases between the two ends. As DNA, the CDR3 is TGTGCCAGCAGTGAAGTCAGGGAAGAGCCCCAGCATTTT. As protein: CASSEVREEPQHF.

The V and J genes are TRBV28 and TRBJ1-5; D is ambiguous. This CDR3 spans 18 amino acids. V was shortened by 6 bases and J by 1 base, with 22 bases between the two germline ends. CDR1 is MDHEN, CDR2 SYDVKM, per germline. The CDR3 sequence: CASSNSEGLGSSNQPQHF. The CDR3 DNA reads as TGTGCCAGCAGCAACAGTGAGGGATTAGGGTCGAGCAATCAGCCCCAGCATTTT. The full variable domain, with the rest looked up from reference TRBV28 and TRBJ1-5, is DVKVTQSSRYLVKRTGEKVFLECVQDMDHENMFWYRQDPGLGLRLIYFSYDVKMKEKGDIPEGYSVSREKKERFSLILESASTNQTSMYLCASSNSEGLGSSNQPQHFGDGTRLSIL.

This clone was found a few times. CDR3 DNA sequence: TGTGCCAGCAGTTTAAGGTCCGGGTCAGAGACCCAGTACTTC. It is translated as CASSLRSGSETQYF. This chain joins TRBV28 and TRBJ2-5; unclear D gene. Germline CDR1 is MDHEN and CDR2 is SYDVKM. CDR3 length: 14 residues. Between the trimmed V and J ends, which lost 2 bases and 4 bases, there was a span of 11 bases. Variable domain in full (rest from reference TRBV28 and TRBJ2-5): DVKVTQSSRYLVKRTGEKVFLECVQDMDHENMFWYRQDPGLGLRLIYFSYDVKMKEKGDIPEGYSVSREKKERFSLILESASTNQTSMYLCASSLRSGSETQYFGPGTRLLVL.

The chain joins TRBV28 to TRBJ1-1, with 8 nucleotides matching TRBD1. The length of the CDR3 is 15 residues. V lost 4 bases and J lost 5; bases outside the gene matches: 9. The germline CDR1 and CDR2 sequences are MDHEN and SYDVKM. CDR3 protein: CASSSGGIRDTEAFF. DNA for the CDR3: TGTGCCAGCAGTTCAGGGGGCATCAGAGATACTGAAGCTTTCTTT.

This clone showed up just a few times. V usage is TRBV19 and J usage is TRBJ1-4; D is possibly TRBD1 (5 bases). Looked up from germline, CDR1 is LNHDA and CDR2 is SQIVND (reference sequence). Trimming cost V 3 bases and J 3 bases, with 8 bases left between them. The CDR3 consists of 14 residues. Written as DNA, the CDR3 is TGTGCCAGTAGTATCGGGGGATCTAATGAAAAACTGTTTTTT. Translating gives CASSIGGSNEKLFF.

The chain is built from TRBV2 and TRBJ2-2; 7 bases map to TRBD1. CDR3 size: 15 residues. V lost 10 bases to trimming and J lost 5 bases; unmatched junction nucleotides: 13. Germline V gene lookup returns CDR1 SNHLY and CDR2 FYNNEI. CDR3 amino acids: CATLPGTAVTGELFF. CDR3 in DNA: TGTGCCACCCTGCCGGGGACAGCTGTGACCGGGGAGCTGTTTTTT.

This chain links TRBV28 with TRBJ1-1; TRBD1 is a possible D gene (5 bases). V was clipped by 3 bases and J by 10 bases, with 18 bases between them. Germline assignment: CDR1 MDHEN and CDR2 SYDVKM. The CDR3 loop spans 14 amino acids. DNA of the CDR3: TGTGCCAGCAGTTTGGGCGGACAACTTCAGGGAGCTTTCTTT. It translates to CASSLGGQLQGAFF.

The gene calls are TRBV5-5 and TRBJ2-5, with TRBD1 identical over 7 bases. The CDR3 runs 13 residues. Trimming cost V 4 bases and J 4 bases; bases outside gene matches: 4. In germline, CDR1 is SGHKS, CDR2 YYEKEE (reference sequence). The CDR3 nucleotides are TGTGCCAGCAGCACCGGGACAGTAGAGACCCAGTACTTC. This encodes CASSTGTVETQYF.

This clone came up a few times. This chain links TRBV18 with TRBJ2-7, with TRBD2 matching 14 bases. Germline lookup yields CDR1 KGHSH and CDR2 LQKENI. The CDR3 is 15 residues long. V shed 6 bases, J shed 4 bases, and the junction held 5 bases outside the gene matches. This chain's CDR3 is CASSPGLAGVYEQYF. The CDR3, as DNA: TGTGCCAGCTCTCCGGGACTAGCGGGAGTTTACGAGCAGTACTTC.

The rearrangement uses TRBV7-6 and TRBJ1-3; no firm D call. In germline, CDR1 is SGHVS, CDR2 FNYEAQ. With 1 base removed from V and 0 bases from J, the gap between germline ends came to 10 bases. The CDR3 totals 16 residues. CDR3 in amino acids: CASSLGSGVSGNTIYF. Written as DNA, the CDR3 is TGTGCCAGCAGCTTAGGGTCTGGAGTCTCTGGAAACACCATATATTTT.

This clone was detected only once. The CDR3, as DNA: TGTGCCAGCAGCGTAGATCCTAGCGGGAGAGGATCCACAGATACGCAGTATTTT. Its protein is CASSVDPSGRGSTDTQYF. The chain carries TRBV9 and TRBJ2-3; TRBD2 aligns across 10 bases. Germline lookup yields CDR1 SGDLS and CDR2 YYNGEE. The CDR3 is 18 residues long. V shed 0 bases, J shed 2 bases, and the junction held 9 bases outside the gene matches. The full variable domain, completed using reference TRBV9 and TRBJ2-3, is DSGVTQTPKHLITATGQRVTLRCSPRSGDLSVYWYQQSLDQGLQFLIQYYNGEERAKGNILERFSAQQFPDLHSELNLSSLELGDSALYFCASSVDPSGRGSTDTQYFGPGTRLTVL.

The chain uses TRBV6-7 and TRBJ1-2; D might be TRBD1 (6 bases). TRBV6-7 is flagged as an ORF with uncertain function. V was clipped by 4 bases and J by 4 bases, with 16 bases between them. The CDR3 runs to 15 residues. This CDR3 is CASSCRRGRCYGYTF. The CDR3, as DNA: TGTGCCAGCAGTTGTCGGCGGGGGCGTTGCTATGGCTACACCTTC.